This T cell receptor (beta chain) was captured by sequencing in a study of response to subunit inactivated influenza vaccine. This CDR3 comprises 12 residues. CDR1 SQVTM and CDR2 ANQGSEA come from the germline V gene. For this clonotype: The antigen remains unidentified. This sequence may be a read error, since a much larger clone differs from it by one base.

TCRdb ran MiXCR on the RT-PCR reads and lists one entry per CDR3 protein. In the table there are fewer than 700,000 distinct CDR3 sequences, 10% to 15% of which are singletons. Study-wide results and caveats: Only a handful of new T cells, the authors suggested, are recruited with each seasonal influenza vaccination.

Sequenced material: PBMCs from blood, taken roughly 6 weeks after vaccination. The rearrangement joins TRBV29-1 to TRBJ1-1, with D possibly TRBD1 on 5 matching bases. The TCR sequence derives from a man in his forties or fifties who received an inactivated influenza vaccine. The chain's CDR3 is CRVSGTLYGAFF. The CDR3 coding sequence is TGCAGAGTCAGTGGGACGCTTTACGGAGCTTTCTTT.